The rows below give T cell receptor beta chains drawn from one sample of a study of blood T cell repertoires in COVID-19. Here immunoSEQ multiplex PCR was the method, and the copy in TCRdb shows in-frame clones only, minus some. The table lists fewer than 450,000 clones, 88% of them singletons. The specimen sequenced was PBMCs or T cells enriched from blood (not recorded which). The receptors here all came from a woman under 30 who had recovered from COVID-19. CDR3s include the opening cysteine and the closing phenylalanine or tryptophan. The D gene is left open where the match is weak. Some rows have no size entry. The others give once, few or many, or a class for an expanded clone.

TRBV7-2,-,-,TRBJ2-7,CASSSSNNPTYEQYF,TGTGCCAGCAGCTCGTCGAATAACCCTACCTACGAGCAGTACTTC
TRBV18,-,TRBD1,TRBJ1-4,CASSEGDRDRSPNNEKLFF,TGTGCCAGCTCAGAAGGGGACCGGGACAGGTCCCCTAATAATGAAAAACTGTTTTTT
TRBV7-2,once,TRBD1,TRBJ1-3,CASSLVGTGGGSGNTIYF,TGTGCCAGCAGCTTAGTTGGTACAGGGGGAGGCTCTGGAAACACCATATATTTT
TRBV27,-,TRBD1,TRBJ1-1,CASSLLAGGFTEAFF,TGTGCCAGCAGTTTATTGGCAGGGGGCTTCACTGAAGCTTTCTTT
TRBV28,-,-,TRBJ1-1,CASRTLDRGTEAFF,TGTGCCAGCAGGACCCTAGACCGAGGCACTGAAGCTTTCTTT
TRBV7-2,-,-,TRBJ1-2,CASSLGQGGYGYTF,TGTGCCAGCAGCTTAGGTCAGGGCGGCTATGGCTACACCTTC
TRBV21-1,once,-,TRBJ2-5,CASSKDRGYQETQYF,TGTGCCAGCAGCAAAGATCGGGGGTACCAAGAGACCCAGTACTTC
TRBV30,-,-,TRBJ1-3,CAWSAGQYSGNTIYF,TGTGCCTGGAGTGCAGGACAGTACTCTGGAAACACCATATATTTT
TRBV4-1,-,TRBD2,TRBJ2-3,CASSPGGTSPAYF,TGCGCCAGCAGCCCCGGTGGGACTAGCCCCGCGTATTTT
TRBV4-1,-,-,TRBJ1-1,CASSFRRENTEAFF,TGCGCCAGCAGCTTCCGCAGGGAGAACACTGAAGCTTTCTTT
TRBV7-9,-,-,TRBJ2-3,CASSPPAGASSDTQYF,TGTGCCAGCAGCCCGCCCGCGGGGGCATCCTCAGATACGCAGTATTTT
TRBV18,once,-,TRBJ2-7,CASSPLSTPSEQYF,TGTGCCAGCTCACCACTTTCTACTCCTAGCGAGCAGTACTTC
TRBV7-9,-,-,TRBJ1-5,CASSLDAQPQHF,TGTGCCAGCAGCTTAGATGCGCAGCCCCAGCATTTT
TRBV6-6,-,TRBD1,TRBJ2-1,CASSYLRTGNNEQFF,TGTGCCAGCAGTTACTTACGGACAGGAAACAATGAGCAGTTCTTC
TRBV11-3,-,-,TRBJ2-7,CASSLDRGYEQYF,TGTGCCAGCAGCTTAGATCGGGGCTACGAGCAGTACTTC
TRBV5-4,-,TRBD1,TRBJ1-4,CASTISTGENEKLFF,TGTGCCAGCACGATTTCGACAGGGGAGAATGAAAAACTGTTTTTT
TRBV30,-,-,TRBJ1-2,CAWIKMRGYGYTF,TGTGCCTGGATAAAGATGCGGGGCTATGGCTACACCTTC